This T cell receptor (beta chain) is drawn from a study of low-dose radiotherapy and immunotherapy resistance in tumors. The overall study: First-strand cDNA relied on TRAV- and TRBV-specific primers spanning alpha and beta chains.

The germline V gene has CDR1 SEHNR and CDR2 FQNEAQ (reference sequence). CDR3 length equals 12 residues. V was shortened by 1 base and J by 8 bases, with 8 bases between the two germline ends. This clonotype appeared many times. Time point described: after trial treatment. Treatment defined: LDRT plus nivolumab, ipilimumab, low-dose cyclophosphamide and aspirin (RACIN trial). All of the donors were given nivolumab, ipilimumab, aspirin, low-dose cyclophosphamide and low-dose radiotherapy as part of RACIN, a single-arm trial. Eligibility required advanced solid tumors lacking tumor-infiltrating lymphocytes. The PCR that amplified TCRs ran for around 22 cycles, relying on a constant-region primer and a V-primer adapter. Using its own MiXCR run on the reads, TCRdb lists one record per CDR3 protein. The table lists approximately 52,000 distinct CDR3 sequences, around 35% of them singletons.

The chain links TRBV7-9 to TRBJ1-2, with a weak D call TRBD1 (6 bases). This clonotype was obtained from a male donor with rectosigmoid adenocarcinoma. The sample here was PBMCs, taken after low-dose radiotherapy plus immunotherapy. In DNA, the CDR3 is TGTGCCAGCAGCTTAGGACAGGAAGGCTACACCTTC. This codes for CASSLGQEGYTF. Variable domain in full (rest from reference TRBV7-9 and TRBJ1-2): DTGVSQNPRHKITKRGQNVTFRCDPISEHNRLYWYRQTLGQGPEFLTYFQNEAQLEKSRLLSDRFSAERPKGSFSTLEIQRTEQGDSAMYLCASSLGQEGYTFGSGTRLTVV.